One TCR beta chain is described in this entry. The data originate from a study of T cells expressing NK-cell markers. CDR1 is MGHRA, CDR2 YSYEKL, per germline. The CDR3 spans 20 residues. Using the 5' RACE reads, TCRdb records one entry per CDR3 protein without DNA. The ten most abundant clones cover roughly 10% of a sample with 400,000 or so distinct CDR3 sequences. Sequencing was performed on blood T cells: a sorted CD56 or NKG2C T cell subset, CD4+ or CD8+ T cells, or bulk PBMC T cells (not recorded which). The chain joins TRBV4-1 to TRBJ2-4; the D call of TRBD1 rests on TCRdb alone, since no DNA is present to check it. The receptor was isolated from a woman in her fifties or sixties in good health. The CDR3 loop is CASRPSTGTGATILKNIQYF.